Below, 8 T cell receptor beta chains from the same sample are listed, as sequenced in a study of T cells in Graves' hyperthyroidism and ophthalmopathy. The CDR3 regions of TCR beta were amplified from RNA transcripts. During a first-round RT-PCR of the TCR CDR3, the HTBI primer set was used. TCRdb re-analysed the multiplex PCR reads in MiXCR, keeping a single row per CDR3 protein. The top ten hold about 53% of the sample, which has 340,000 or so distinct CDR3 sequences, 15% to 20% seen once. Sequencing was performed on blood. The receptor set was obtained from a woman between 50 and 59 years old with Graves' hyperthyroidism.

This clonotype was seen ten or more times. The CDR3 loop reads CASSDPPRGDTEAFF. In nucleotides, the CDR3 is TGTGCCAGCAGTGACCCCCCGAGGGGGGACACTGAAGCTTTCTTT. The chain combines TRBV2 with TRBJ1-1, with D tentatively TRBD1 (6 bases). The V and J ends lost 3 bases and 3 bases respectively, with 14 bases between them. The germline gives CDR1 SNHLY, CDR2 FYNNEI. CDR3 length: 15 residues.

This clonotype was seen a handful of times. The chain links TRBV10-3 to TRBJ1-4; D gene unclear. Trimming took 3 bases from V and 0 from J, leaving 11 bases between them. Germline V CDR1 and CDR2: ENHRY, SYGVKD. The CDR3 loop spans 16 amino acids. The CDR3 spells CAISDRGPSTNEKLFF. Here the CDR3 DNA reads TGTGCCATCAGTGATAGAGGGCCTTCAACTAATGAAAAACTGTTTTTT.

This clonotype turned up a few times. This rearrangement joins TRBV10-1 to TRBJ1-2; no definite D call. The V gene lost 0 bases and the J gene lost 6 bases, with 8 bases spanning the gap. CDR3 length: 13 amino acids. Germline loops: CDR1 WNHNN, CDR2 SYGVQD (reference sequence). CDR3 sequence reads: CASSESRVDGYTF. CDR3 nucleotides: TGCGCCAGCAGTGAGTCGAGGGTTGATGGCTACACCTTC.

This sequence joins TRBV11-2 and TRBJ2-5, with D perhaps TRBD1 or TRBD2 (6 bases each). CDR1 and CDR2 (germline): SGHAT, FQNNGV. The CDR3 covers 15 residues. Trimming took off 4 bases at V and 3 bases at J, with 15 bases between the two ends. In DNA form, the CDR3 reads TGTGCCAGCAGCTACGGACGGGGGCATGAAGAGACCCAGTACTTC. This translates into CASSYGRGHEETQYF.

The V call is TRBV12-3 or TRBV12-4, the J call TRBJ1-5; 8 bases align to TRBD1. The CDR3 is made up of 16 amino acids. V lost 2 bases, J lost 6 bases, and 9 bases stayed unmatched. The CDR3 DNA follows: TGTGCCAGCAGTTTAATGGACGGCAGGGGGCCTCAGCCCCAGCATTTT. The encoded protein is CASSLMDGRGPQPQHF.

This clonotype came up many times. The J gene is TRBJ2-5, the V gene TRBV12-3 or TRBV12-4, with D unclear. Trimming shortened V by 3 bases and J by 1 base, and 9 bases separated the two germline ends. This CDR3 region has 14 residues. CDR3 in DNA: TGTGCCAGCAGTTTGGTCCTGCTCCAAGAGACCCAGTACTTC. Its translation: CASSLVLLQETQYF.

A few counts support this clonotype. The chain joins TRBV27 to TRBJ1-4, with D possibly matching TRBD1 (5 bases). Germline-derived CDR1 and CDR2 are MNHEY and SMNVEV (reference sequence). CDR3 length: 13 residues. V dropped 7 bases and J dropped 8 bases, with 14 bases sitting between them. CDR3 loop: CASMELGGEKLFF. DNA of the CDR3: TGTGCCAGCATGGAGTTGGGGGGGGAAAAACTGTTTTTT.

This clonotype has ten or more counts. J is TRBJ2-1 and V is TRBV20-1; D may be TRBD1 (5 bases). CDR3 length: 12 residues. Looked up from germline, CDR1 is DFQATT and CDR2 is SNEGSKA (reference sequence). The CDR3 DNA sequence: TGCAGCACTCAAGGGGCCTGGAATGAGCAGTTCTTC. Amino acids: CSTQGAWNEQFF.